These 4 T cell receptor beta chains were all obtained from the same sample, sequenced in a study of PD-L1 blockade in urothelial cancer. Regarding time point: pretreatment peripheral blood. Method: immunoSEQ multiplex PCR; TCRdb's copy keeps in-frame clones and lacks some. The sample shows 45,000 to 55,000 clones, roughly 80% of them seen only once. Here the sequenced sample was PBMCs, taken around atezolizumab (anti-PD-L1) treatment. These TCRs come from a man in his forties or fifties with urothelial cancer.

This chain uses TRBV7-3 with TRBJ2-1; 8 nucleotides line up with TRBD1. The CDR3 runs to 15 residues. CDR1 SGHTA and CDR2 FQGTGA come from the germline V gene. With V trimmed by 5 bases and J by 2 bases, 5 bases remained unmatched. This CDR3 reads CASSPKTGAYNEQFF. The CDR3 DNA sequence: TGTGCCAGCAGCCCTAAGACAGGGGCCTACAATGAGCAGTTCTTC. Based on the CDR3 plus reference TRBV7-3 and TRBJ2-1, the full variable domain is GAGVSQTPSNKVTEKGKYVELRCDPISGHTALYWYRQSLGQGPEFLIYFQGTGAADDSGLPNDRFFAVRPEGSVSTLKIQRTERGDSAVYLCASSPKTGAYNEQFFGPGTRLTVL.

The chain joins TRBV27 to TRBJ2-7; 7 bases agree with TRBD2. The CDR3 loop spans 15 amino acids. The germline CDR1 and CDR2 sequences are MNHEY and SMNVEV (reference sequence). J was trimmed by 5 bases and V by 6 bases; bases with no gene match: 13. In nucleotides, the CDR3 is TGTGCCAGCAGCTTCATGGGGGGGAACCTTGACGAGCAGTACTTC. It translates to CASSFMGGNLDEQYF.

A single count supports this clone. The rearrangement links TRBV5-1 to TRBJ2-5, with 7 bases identical to TRBD1. The germline gives CDR1 SGHRS, CDR2 YFSETQ. With 8 bases clipped from V and 0 bases from J, the junction kept 7 bases outside the gene matches. The CDR3 extends over 14 amino acids. The chain's CDR3 is CASSGQAYQETQYF. The CDR3 DNA reads as TGCGCCAGTTCAGGACAGGCATACCAAGAGACCCAGTACTTC. Supplemented by reference TRBV5-1 and TRBJ2-5, the full variable domain reads KAGVTQTPRYLIKTRGQQVTLSCSPISGHRSVSWYQQTPGQGLQFLFEYFSETQRNKGNFPGRFSGRQFSNSRSEMNVSTLELGDSALYLCASSGQAYQETQYFGPGTRLLVL.

V and J are TRBV6-1 and TRBJ2-7, with D perhaps matching TRBD2 (7 bases). The ends were cut back, 6 bases at V and 7 bases at J, with 16 bases in the middle. Germline V gene data show CDR1 as MNHNS and CDR2 as SASEGT. CDR3 length: 13 amino acids. The CDR3 sequence: CASRKEGGGEQYF. CDR3 nucleotide sequence: TGTGCCAGCAGAAAGGAGGGAGGGGGGGAGCAGTACTTC.